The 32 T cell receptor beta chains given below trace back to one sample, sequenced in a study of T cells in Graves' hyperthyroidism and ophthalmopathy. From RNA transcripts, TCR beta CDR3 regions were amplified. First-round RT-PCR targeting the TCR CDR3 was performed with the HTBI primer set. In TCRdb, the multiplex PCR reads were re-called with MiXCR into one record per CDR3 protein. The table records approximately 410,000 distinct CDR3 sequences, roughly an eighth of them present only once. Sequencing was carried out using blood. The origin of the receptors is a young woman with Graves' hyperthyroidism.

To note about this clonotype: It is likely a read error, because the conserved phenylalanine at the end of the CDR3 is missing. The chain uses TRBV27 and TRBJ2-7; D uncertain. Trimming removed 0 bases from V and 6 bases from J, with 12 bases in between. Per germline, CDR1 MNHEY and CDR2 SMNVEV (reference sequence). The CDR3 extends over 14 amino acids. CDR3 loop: CASSLSSPGSEQYL. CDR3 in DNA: TGTGCCAGCAGTTTATCTTCCCCAGGTAGCGAGCAGTACCTC.

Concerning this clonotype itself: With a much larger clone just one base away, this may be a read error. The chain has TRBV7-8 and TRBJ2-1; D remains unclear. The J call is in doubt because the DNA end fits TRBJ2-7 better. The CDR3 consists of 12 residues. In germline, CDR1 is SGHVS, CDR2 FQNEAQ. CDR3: CASSAVYNEQYF. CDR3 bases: TGTGCCAGCAGCGCCGTTTACAATGAGCAGTACTTC.

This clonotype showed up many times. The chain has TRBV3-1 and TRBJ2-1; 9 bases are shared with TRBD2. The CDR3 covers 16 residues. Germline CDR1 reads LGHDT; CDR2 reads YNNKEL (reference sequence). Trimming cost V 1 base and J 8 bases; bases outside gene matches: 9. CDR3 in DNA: TGTGCCAGCAGCCAAGTCCGCCTAGCGGGACTCGATGAGCAGTTCTTC. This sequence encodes CASSQVRLAGLDEQFF.

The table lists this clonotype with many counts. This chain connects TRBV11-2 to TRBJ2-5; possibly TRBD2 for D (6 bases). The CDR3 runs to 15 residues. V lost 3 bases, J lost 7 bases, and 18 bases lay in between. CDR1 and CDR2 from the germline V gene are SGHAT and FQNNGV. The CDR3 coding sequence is TGTGCCAGCAGCTTCGGGCGGGGACTGGAAGCGACCCAGTACTTC. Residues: CASSFGRGLEATQYF. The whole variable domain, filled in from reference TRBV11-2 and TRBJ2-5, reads EAGVAQSPRYKIIEKRQSVAFWCNPISGHATLYWYQQILGQGPKLLIQFQNNGVVDDSQLPKDRFSAERLKGVDSTLKIQPAKLEDSAVYLCASSFGRGLEATQYFGPGTRLLVL.

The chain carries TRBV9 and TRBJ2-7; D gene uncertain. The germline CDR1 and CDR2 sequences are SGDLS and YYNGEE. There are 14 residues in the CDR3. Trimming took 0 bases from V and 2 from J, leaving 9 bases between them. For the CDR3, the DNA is TGTGCCAGCAGCGTAGACTCAATTACCTACGAGCAGTACTTC. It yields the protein CASSVDSITYEQYF. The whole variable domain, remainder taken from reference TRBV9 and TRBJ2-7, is DSGVTQTPKHLITATGQRVTLRCSPRSGDLSVYWYQQSLDQGLQFLIQYYNGEERAKGNILERFSAQQFPDLHSELNLSSLELGDSALYFCASSVDSITYEQYFGPGTRLTVT.

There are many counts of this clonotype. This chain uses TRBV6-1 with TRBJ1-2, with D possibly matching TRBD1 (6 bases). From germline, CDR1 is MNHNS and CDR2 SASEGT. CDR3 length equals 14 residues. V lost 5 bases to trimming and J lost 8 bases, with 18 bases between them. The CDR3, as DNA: TGTGCCAGCAGTTCAGAAACTACAGGGTACGGCTACACCTTC. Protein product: CASSSETTGYGYTF.

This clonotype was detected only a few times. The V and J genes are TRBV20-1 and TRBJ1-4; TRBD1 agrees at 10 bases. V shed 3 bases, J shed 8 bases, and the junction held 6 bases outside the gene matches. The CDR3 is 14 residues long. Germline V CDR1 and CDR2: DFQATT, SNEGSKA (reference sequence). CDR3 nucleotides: TGCAGTGCTAGGGCCGGGACAGGGGTGGAAAAACTGTTTTTT. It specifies CSARAGTGVEKLFF.

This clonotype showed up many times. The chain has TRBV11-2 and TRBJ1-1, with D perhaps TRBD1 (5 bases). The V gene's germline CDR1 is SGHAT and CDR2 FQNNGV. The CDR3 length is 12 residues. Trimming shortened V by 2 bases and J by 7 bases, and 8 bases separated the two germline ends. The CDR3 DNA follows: TGTGCCAGCAGCTTAAGGGGCTTTGAAGCTTTCTTT. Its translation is CASSLRGFEAFF.

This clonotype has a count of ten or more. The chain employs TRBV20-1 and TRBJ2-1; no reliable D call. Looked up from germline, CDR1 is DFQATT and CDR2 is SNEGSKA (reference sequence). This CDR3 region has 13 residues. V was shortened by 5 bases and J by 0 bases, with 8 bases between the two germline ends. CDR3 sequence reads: CSALVGSYNEQFF. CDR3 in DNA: TGCAGTGCTCTCGTCGGCTCCTACAATGAGCAGTTCTTC.

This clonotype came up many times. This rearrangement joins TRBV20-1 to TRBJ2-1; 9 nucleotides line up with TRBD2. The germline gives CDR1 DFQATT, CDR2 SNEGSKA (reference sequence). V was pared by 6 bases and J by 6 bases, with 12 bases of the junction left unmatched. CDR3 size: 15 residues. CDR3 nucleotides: TGCAGTGCCCCCCGGGGTAGCGGGAGTGGCAATGAGCAGTTCTTC. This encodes CSAPRGSGSGNEQFF.

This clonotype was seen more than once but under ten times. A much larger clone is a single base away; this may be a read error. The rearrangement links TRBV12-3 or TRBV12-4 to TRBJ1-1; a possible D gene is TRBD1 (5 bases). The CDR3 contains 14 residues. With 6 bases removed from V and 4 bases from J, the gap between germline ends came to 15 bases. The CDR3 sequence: CASRLARGGTEAFF. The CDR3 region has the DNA TGTGCCAGCAGGTTGGCCCGGGGCGGCACTGAAGCTTTCTTT.

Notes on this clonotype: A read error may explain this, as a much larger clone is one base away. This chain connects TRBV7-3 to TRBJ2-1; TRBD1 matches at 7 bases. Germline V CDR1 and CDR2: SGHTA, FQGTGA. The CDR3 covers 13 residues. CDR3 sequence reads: CVSSVGTANEQFF. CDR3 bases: TGTGTCAGCAGCGTCGGGACAGCTAATGAGCAGTTCTTC.

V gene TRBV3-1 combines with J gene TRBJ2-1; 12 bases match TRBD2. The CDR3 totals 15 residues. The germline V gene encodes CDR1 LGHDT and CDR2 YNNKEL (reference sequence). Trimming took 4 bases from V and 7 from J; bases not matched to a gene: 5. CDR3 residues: CASSPTGLAGNEQFF. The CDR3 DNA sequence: TGTGCCAGCAGCCCGACTGGACTAGCGGGGAATGAGCAGTTCTTC.

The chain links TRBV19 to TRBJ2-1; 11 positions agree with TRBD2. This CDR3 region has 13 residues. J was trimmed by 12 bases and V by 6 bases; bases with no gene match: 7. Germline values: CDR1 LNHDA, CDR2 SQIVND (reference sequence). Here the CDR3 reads CASSLLAGEGQFF. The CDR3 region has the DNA TGTGCCAGTAGCCTACTAGCGGGAGAGGGGCAGTTCTTC.

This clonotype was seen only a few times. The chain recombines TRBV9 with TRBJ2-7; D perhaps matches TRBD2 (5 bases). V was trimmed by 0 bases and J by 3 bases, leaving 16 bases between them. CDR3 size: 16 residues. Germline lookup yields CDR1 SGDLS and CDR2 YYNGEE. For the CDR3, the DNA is TGTGCCAGCAGCGTAGCCCCGTTGGAGGAAGGCTACGAGCAGTACTTC. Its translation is CASSVAPLEEGYEQYF.

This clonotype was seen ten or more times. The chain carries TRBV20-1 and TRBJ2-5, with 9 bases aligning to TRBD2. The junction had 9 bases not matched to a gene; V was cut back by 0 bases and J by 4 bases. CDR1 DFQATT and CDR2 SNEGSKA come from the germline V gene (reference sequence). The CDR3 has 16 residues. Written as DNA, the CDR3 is TGCAGTGCTAGAGATTATGTCGGCGGGAGGGGAGAGACCCAGTACTTC. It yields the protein CSARDYVGGRGETQYF.

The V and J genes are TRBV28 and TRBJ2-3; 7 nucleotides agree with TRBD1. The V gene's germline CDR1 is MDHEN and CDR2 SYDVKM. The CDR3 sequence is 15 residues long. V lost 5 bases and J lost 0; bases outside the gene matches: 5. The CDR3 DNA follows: TGTGCCAGCAGTCGGACAGGAGCTAGCACAGATACGCAGTATTTT. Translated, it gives CASSRTGASTDTQYF.

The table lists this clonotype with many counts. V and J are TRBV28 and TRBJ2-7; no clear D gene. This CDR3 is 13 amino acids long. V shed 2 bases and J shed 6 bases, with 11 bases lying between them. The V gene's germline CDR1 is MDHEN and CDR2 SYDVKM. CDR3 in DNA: TGTGCCAGCAGTTTACTGTCCCAGACCGAGCAGTACTTC. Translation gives CASSLLSQTEQYF.

CDR3: CASSPATSGYEQYF. The CDR3 region has the DNA TGTGCCAGCAGCCCTGCCACTTCTGGCTACGAGCAGTACTTC. The V call is TRBV7-6, the J call TRBJ2-7, with D unclear. The CDR3 contains 14 residues. Germline V gene data show CDR1 as SGHVS and CDR2 as FNYEAQ. V lost 5 bases and J lost 3, with 14 bases in between. The whole variable domain, filled in from reference TRBV7-6 and TRBJ2-7, reads GAGVSQSPRYKVTKRGQDVALRCDPISGHVSLYWYRQALGQGPEFLTYFNYEAQQDKSGLPNDRFSAERPEGSISTLTIQRTEQRDSAMYRCASSPATSGYEQYFGPGTRLTVT.

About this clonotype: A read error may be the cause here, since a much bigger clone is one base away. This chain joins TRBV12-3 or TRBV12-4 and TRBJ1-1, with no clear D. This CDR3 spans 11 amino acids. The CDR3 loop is CAGSILGVAFF. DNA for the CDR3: TGTGCCGGCAGTATCCTCGGGGTAGCTTTCTTT.

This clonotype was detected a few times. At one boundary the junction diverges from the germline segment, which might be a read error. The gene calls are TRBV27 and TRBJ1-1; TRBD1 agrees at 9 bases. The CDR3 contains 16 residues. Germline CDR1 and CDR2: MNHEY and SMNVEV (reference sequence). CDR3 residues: CTSSDHRGPLNTEAFF. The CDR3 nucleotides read TGTACCAGCAGTGACCACAGGGGGCCACTGAACACTGAAGCTTTCTTT.

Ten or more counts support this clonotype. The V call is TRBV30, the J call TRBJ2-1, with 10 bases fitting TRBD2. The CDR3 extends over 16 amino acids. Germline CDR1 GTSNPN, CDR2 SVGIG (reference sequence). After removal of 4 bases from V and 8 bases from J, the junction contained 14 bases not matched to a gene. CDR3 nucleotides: TGTGCCTGGATGTCGTTACTAGCGGGGCCTCGGGATGAGCAGTTCTTC. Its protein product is CAWMSLLAGPRDEQFF. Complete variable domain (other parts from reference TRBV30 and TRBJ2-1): SQTIHQWPATLVQPVGSPLSLECTVEGTSNPNLYWYRQAAGRGLQLLFYSVGIGQISSEVPQNLSASRPQDRQFILSSKKLLLSDSGFYLCAWMSLLAGPRDEQFFGPGTRLTVL.

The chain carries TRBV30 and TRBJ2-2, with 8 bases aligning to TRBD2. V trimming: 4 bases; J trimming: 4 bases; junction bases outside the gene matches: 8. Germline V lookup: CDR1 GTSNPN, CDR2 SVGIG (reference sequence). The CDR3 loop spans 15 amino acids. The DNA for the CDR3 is TGTGCCTGGAAAAAAGCGGGAGTCGTCACCGGGGAGCTGTTTTTT. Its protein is CAWKKAGVVTGELFF.

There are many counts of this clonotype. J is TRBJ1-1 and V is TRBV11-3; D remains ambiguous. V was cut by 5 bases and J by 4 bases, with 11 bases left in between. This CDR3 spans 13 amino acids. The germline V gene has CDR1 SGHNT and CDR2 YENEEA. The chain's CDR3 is CASSAYRATEAFF. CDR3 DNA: TGTGCCAGCAGCGCATACCGGGCCACTGAAGCTTTCTTT.

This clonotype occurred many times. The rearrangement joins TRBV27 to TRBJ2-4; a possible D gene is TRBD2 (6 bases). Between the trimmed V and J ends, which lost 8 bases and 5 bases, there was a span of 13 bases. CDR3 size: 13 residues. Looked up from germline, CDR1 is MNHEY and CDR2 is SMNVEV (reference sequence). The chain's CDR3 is CASRGYRENIQYF. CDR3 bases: TGTGCCAGCCGGGGGTACAGAGAAAACATTCAGTACTTC.

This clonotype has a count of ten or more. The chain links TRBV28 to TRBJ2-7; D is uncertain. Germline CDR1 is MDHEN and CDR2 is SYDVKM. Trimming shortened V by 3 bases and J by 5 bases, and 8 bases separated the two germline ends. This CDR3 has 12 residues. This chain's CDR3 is CASSLYRDEQYF. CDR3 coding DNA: TGTGCCAGCAGTTTGTACCGAGACGAGCAGTACTTC.

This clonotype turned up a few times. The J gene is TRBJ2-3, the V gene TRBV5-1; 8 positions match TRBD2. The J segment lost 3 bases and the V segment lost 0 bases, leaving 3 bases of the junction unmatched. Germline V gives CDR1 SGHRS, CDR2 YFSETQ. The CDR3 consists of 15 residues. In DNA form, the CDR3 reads TGCGCCAGCAGCTTGGTCCAGCGGGAGACAGATACGCAGTATTTT. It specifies CASSLVQRETDTQYF.

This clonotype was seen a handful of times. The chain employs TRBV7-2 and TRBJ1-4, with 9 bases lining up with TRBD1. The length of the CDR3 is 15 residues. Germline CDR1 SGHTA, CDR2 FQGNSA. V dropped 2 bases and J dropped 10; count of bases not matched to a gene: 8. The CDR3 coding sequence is TGTGCCAGCAGCTTAATGGGGGACAGGGCGGGAAAACTGTTTTTT. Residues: CASSLMGDRAGKLFF.

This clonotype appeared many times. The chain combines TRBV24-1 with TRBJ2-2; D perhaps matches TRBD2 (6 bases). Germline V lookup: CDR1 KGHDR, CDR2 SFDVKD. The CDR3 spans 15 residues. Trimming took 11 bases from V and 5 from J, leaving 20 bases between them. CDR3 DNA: TGTGCCAGCTTCGGGACTTCCCTCCGAACCGGGGAGCTGTTTTTT. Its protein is CASFGTSLRTGELFF.

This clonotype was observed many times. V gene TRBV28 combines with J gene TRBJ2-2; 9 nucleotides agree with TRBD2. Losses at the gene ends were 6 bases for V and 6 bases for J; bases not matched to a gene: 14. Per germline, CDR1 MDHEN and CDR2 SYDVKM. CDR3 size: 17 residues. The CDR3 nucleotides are TGTGCCAGCAGCCTAGCGGTTAGCGGGAGATTACCCGGGGAGCTGTTTTTT. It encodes CASSLAVSGRLPGELFF. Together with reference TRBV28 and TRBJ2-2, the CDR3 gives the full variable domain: DVKVTQSSRYLVKRTGEKVFLECVQDMDHENMFWYRQDPGLGLRLIYFSYDVKMKEKGDIPEGYSVSREKKERFSLILESASTNQTSMYLCASSLAVSGRLPGELFFGEGSRLTVL.

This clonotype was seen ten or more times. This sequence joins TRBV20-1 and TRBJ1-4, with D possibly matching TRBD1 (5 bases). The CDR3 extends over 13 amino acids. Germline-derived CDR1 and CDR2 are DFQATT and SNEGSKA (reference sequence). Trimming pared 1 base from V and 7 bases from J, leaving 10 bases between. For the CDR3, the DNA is TGCAGTGCTAGAGTAGGGGTCGGTGAAAAACTGTTTTTT. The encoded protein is CSARVGVGEKLFF.

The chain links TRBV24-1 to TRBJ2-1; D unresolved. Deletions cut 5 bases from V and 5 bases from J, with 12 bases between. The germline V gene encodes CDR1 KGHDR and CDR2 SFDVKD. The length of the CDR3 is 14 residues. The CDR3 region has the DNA TGTGCCACCAGTGCGCCAGGACGGAACAATGAGCAGTTCTTC. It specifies CATSAPGRNNEQFF.